This T cell receptor (beta chain) stems from a study of cytomegalovirus exposure and HLA in healthy donors. Study context: Most donors, about 77% of some 400 genotyped, fell in the Caucasian-associated ancestry cluster.

Germline CDR1 is SGHRS and CDR2 is YFSETQ. After removal of 4 bases from V and 2 bases from J, the junction contained 7 bases not matched to a gene. The CDR3 sequence is 15 residues long. Both 60 Vbeta primers and 13 Jbeta primers went into the PCR. Here immunoSEQ multiplex PCR was the method, and the copy in TCRdb shows in-frame clones only, minus some. The repertoire holds 110,000 to 150,000 clones, with 70% to 85% as singletons. As concerns this clone: Its antigen is not known.

Findings and caveats of the study: Roughly even sequencing depth across donors was the assumption behind the presence/absence analyses. Analyzed later, association rates of TCRs varied across HLA loci, with DRB1 most and HLA-C fewest. Exclusion applied to some V segments, including TRBV6-2 and TRBV6-3, as they were indistinguishable.

The sequence derives from a woman aged 55-70 years in good health and CMV-seropositive. Sequenced material: PBMCs. V usage is TRBV5-1 and J usage is TRBJ2-7; TRBD1 matches at 9 bases. CDR3 nucleotides: TGCGCCAGCAGCAGAGGGGGACAGGGAGCCTACGAGCAGTACTTC. This encodes CASSRGGQGAYEQYF.